The 8 T cell receptor beta chains below were found in one sample sequenced in a study of blood T cells in healthy people across ages. With a J-beta primer mix and a sample-barcoded 5' primer, a second PCR ran about 7 to 11 cycles. TCRdb reanalysed the 5' RACE reads using MiXCR and keeps one entry per CDR3 protein. The data hold 540,000 or so distinct CDR3 sequences, with around 48% observed a single time. The specimen sequenced was blood. Source of these receptors: an older man in good health.

V and J are TRBV4-3 and TRBJ2-3; 10 bases match TRBD1. The CDR3 has 15 residues. The J segment lost 6 bases and the V segment lost 6 bases, leaving 9 bases of the junction unmatched. Germline V lookup: CDR1 LGHNA, CDR2 YSLEER. The CDR3: CASRTGTGVGDTQYF. Written as DNA, the CDR3 is TGCGCCAGCAGGACCGGGACAGGGGTCGGTGATACGCAGTATTTT.

This clonotype was seen repeatedly, ten times or more. The chain links TRBV6-5 to TRBJ2-1; 7 bases line up with TRBD2. The V gene end was trimmed by 3 bases and the J gene end by 2 bases; junction bases not matched to a gene: 4. The CDR3 sequence is 15 residues long. Per germline, CDR1 MNHEY and CDR2 SVGAGI. The CDR3 DNA reads as TGTGCCAGCAGTTATTCTAGCGGACCCTACAATGAGCAGTTCTTC. It encodes CASSYSSGPYNEQFF.

In regard to this clonotype: A clone one base away is much larger, so this may be a read error. This chain's CDR3 is CASSALMNTEAFF. Written as DNA, the CDR3 is TGTGCCAGCAGCGCCCTCATGAACACTGAAGCTTTCTTT. The rearrangement uses TRBV7-3 and TRBJ1-1; D is unclear. This CDR3 has 13 amino acids. With 5 bases removed from V and 0 bases from J, the gap between germline ends came to 7 bases. Germline V lookup: CDR1 SGHTA, CDR2 FQGTGA.

The chain has TRBV29-1 and TRBJ1-1, with D uncertain. CDR1 is SQVTM, CDR2 ANQGSEA, per germline. V was clipped by 4 bases and J by 1 base, with 7 bases between them. This CDR3 comprises 12 residues. CDR3: CSVASANTEAFF. CDR3 DNA: TGCAGCGTTGCGTCCGCGAACACTGAAGCTTTCTTT.

The V gene is TRBV9, the J gene TRBJ2-1; no definite D call. From germline, CDR1 is SGDLS and CDR2 YYNGEE. V dropped 4 bases and J dropped 4 bases, with 15 bases sitting between them. This CDR3 contains 15 residues. CDR3 sequence (DNA): TGTGCCAGCAGCATTACCCCAGGCCCGTACAATGAGCAGTTCTTC. Residues: CASSITPGPYNEQFF.

This chain uses TRBV20-1 with TRBJ2-3, with 11 nucleotides matching TRBD2. CDR1 is DFQATT, CDR2 SNEGSKA, per germline (reference sequence). Unmatched junction bases numbered 4, after V lost 4 bases and J lost 4 bases. The CDR3 is made up of 14 amino acids. The CDR3 reads CSAIGLAGPDTQYF. The CDR3 region has the DNA TGCAGTGCTATCGGACTAGCGGGCCCAGATACGCAGTATTTT.

The CDR3 DNA is TGTGCCAGCAGTTTAATTCAACCTGGGGCCAACGTCCTGACTTTC. It codes for CASSLIQPGANVLTF. The chain joins TRBV28 to TRBJ2-6; unclear D gene. Looked up from germline, CDR1 is MDHEN and CDR2 is SYDVKM. Trimming removed 2 bases from V and 2 bases from J, with 7 bases in between. The CDR3 is made up of 15 amino acids.

The chain carries TRBV3-1 and TRBJ2-4, with 7 bases lining up with TRBD2. The J call could be wrong; TRBJ2-7 is a better fit for the DNA end. The CDR3 is 18 amino acids. Germline lookup yields CDR1 LGHDT and CDR2 YNNKEL (reference sequence). The CDR3 DNA sequence: TGTGCCAGCAGCCAGGGGAACGGGGGGATATGCGGTATCTACGAGCAGTACTTC. It specifies CASSQGNGGICGIYEQYF.